These 21 T cell receptor beta chains came from one sample sequenced in a study of OX40 agonist ivuxolimab in advanced cancers. Sequencing was performed with immunoSEQ multiplex PCR; in TCRdb, only in-frame clones are kept and a portion is missing. This table holds 70,000 to 80,000 clones, 93% found once. The sequenced sample was CD4+ or CD8+ T cells sorted from blood, obtained in a trial of the OX40 agonist ivuxolimab. The receptors stem from an adult with an advanced solid tumor such as melanoma, head and neck, liver or kidney cancer.

J is TRBJ1-4 and V is TRBV29-1; no reliable D call. The CDR3 is 14 residues long. Germline loops: CDR1 SQVTM, CDR2 ANQGSEA. V was clipped by 7 bases and J by 2 bases, with 14 bases between them. The DNA of the CDR3 is TGCAGCGCCATGCCGTGGGATACTAATGAAAAACTGTTTTTT. Translating it yields CSAMPWDTNEKLFF.

The chain is built from TRBV5-1 and TRBJ1-6; tentative D call: TRBD1 (6 bases). V lost 1 base, J lost 7 bases, and 9 bases lay in between. Per germline, CDR1 SGHRS and CDR2 YFSETQ. This CDR3 is built from 14 residues. The CDR3 loop is CASSLTGANSPLHF. CDR3 sequence (DNA): TGCGCCAGCAGCTTGACGGGGGCGAATTCACCCCTCCACTTT.

This clone showed up many times. This chain connects TRBV2 to TRBJ2-5, with TRBD1 matching 8 bases. The CDR3 is 15 amino acids. Germline CDR1 and CDR2: SNHLY and FYNNEI. V lost 6 bases, J lost 5 bases, and 11 bases stayed unmatched. CDR3 sequence (DNA): TGTGCCAGCAGCGACGGGACAGGTGGGGGGGAGACCCAGTACTTC. Translating it yields CASSDGTGGGETQYF. Based on the CDR3 plus reference TRBV2 and TRBJ2-5, the full variable domain is EPEVTQTPSHQVTQMGQEVILRCVPISNHLYFYWYRQILGQKVEFLVSFYNNEISEKSEIFDDQFSVERPDGSNFTLKIRSTKLEDSAMYFCASSDGTGGGETQYFGPGTRLLVL.

CDR3 DNA sequence: TGTGCCAGCAGCTTAAATCGGGTACCGAACACCGGGGAGCTGTTTTTT. This codes for CASSLNRVPNTGELFF. The J gene is TRBJ2-2, the V gene TRBV7-9; no reliable D call. With 2 bases removed from V and 0 bases from J, the gap between germline ends came to 10 bases. This CDR3 is 16 amino acids long. CDR1 is SEHNR, CDR2 FQNEAQ, per germline (reference sequence).

The DNA of the CDR3 is TGTGCCAGCAGTTTAGGGGCAGGGGGCCGCACAGATACGCAGTATTTT. As protein: CASSLGAGGRTDTQYF. The chain uses TRBV27 and TRBJ2-3, with 8 bases aligning to TRBD1. This CDR3 region has 16 residues. Germline V CDR1 and CDR2: MNHEY, SMNVEV (reference sequence). V trimming: 2 bases; J trimming: 1 base; junction bases outside the gene matches: 5.

This clone was observed a single time. The chain has TRBV29-1 and TRBJ2-7; 11 bases fit TRBD2. Trimming removed 6 bases from V and 5 bases from J; junction bases left unmatched: 12. The germline gives CDR1 SQVTM, CDR2 ANQGSEA. The CDR3 has 15 amino acids. The CDR3 bases are TGCAGCGTCCGCTGGACTAGCGGGTTGTTAGACGAGCAGTACTTC. Translation gives CSVRWTSGLLDEQYF.

The V call is TRBV7-9, the J call TRBJ2-7; 9 positions agree with TRBD2. Trimming removed 6 bases from V and 1 base from J; junction bases left unmatched: 4. This CDR3 has 14 residues. The germline gives CDR1 SEHNR, CDR2 FQNEAQ (reference sequence). DNA for the CDR3: TGTGCCAGCAGTATTAGCGGGAGATCCTACGAGCAGTACTTC. Encoded protein: CASSISGRSYEQYF.

This clone was counted a single time. This chain connects TRBV27 to TRBJ1-1; D might be TRBD1 (6 bases). Looked up from germline, CDR1 is MNHEY and CDR2 is SMNVEV (reference sequence). The CDR3 is 13 amino acids. V was shortened by 6 bases and J by 4 bases, with 12 bases between the two germline ends. The CDR3 region has the DNA TGTGCCAGCAGAGGGGGGGCGCTCACTGAAGCTTTCTTT. Encoded protein: CASRGGALTEAFF.

The V gene is TRBV15, the J gene TRBJ1-2; no reliable D call. Germline-derived CDR1 and CDR2 are LNHNV and YYDKDF (reference sequence). The CDR3 is 13 residues long. V was trimmed by 4 bases and J by 7 bases, leaving 13 bases between them. Here the CDR3 DNA reads TGTGCCACCAGCATCGGACGATTCTCTGGCTACACCTTC. Protein: CATSIGRFSGYTF.

V usage is TRBV6-1 and J usage is TRBJ2-1, with D maybe TRBD2 (6 bases). This CDR3 contains 16 residues. Trimming took off 2 bases at V and 2 bases at J, with 13 bases between the two ends. Germline CDR1 MNHNS, CDR2 SASEGT. CDR3 nucleotide sequence: TGTGCCAGCAGTGAACTCAGCGGGCGGACCTACAATGAGCAGTTCTTC. This encodes CASSELSGRTYNEQFF.

The V gene is TRBV10-2, the J gene TRBJ2-3, with D unclear. Per germline, CDR1 WSHSY and CDR2 SAAADI. Deletions cut 3 bases from V and 3 bases from J, with 10 bases between. The CDR3 contains 14 residues. The CDR3 DNA sequence: TGCGCCAGCAGTGAACCCGGGTTAACAGATACGCAGTATTTT. It specifies CASSEPGLTDTQYF.

The rearrangement uses TRBV4-2 and TRBJ2-3; a possible D gene is TRBD2 (7 bases). This CDR3 is 14 amino acids long. From germline, CDR1 is LGHNA and CDR2 YNFKEQ. The V end was cut by 5 bases, the J end by 3 bases, with 12 bases between. DNA of the CDR3: TGTGCCAGCAGCAGAGGGGGGGGGACAGATACGCAGTATTTT. Protein product: CASSRGGGTDTQYF.

The chain recombines TRBV18 with TRBJ2-1; 9 nucleotides match TRBD1. Germline CDR1 and CDR2: KGHSH and LQKENI. The V gene end was trimmed by 3 bases and the J gene end by 0 bases; junction bases not matched to a gene: 12. This CDR3 has 19 residues. The CDR3 DNA reads as TGTGCCAGCTCACCCAAGCCGGGACAGGGACCCAACTCCTACAATGAGCAGTTCTTC. It is translated as CASSPKPGQGPNSYNEQFF.

The chain uses TRBV7-9 and TRBJ2-7, with 8 positions matching TRBD2. The CDR3 is 15 amino acids. The ends lost 1 base at V and 6 bases at J; junction bases unmatched: 8. Germline CDR1 is SEHNR and CDR2 is FQNEAQ (reference sequence). The CDR3, as DNA: TGTGCCAGCAGCTTAGTCCCAGCGGGAGCCCTCGAGCAGTACTTC. Its translation: CASSLVPAGALEQYF. The entire variable domain, with the rest obtained from reference TRBV7-9 and TRBJ2-7, is as follows: DTGVSQNPRHKITKRGQNVTFRCDPISEHNRLYWYRQTLGQGPEFLTYFQNEAQLEKSRLLSDRFSAERPKGSFSTLEIQRTEQGDSAMYLCASSLVPAGALEQYFGPGTRLTVT.

The chain employs TRBV28 and TRBJ2-7, with D possibly TRBD1 on 6 matching bases. Trimming stripped 5 bases from V and 4 bases from J, with 18 bases between. The CDR3 runs 15 residues. CDR1 is MDHEN, CDR2 SYDVKM, per germline. The CDR3 region has the DNA TGTGCCAGCAGTACTGCTCCGGACAGAGGATACGAGCAGTACTTC. Translation gives CASSTAPDRGYEQYF.

The chain recombines TRBV29-1 with TRBJ2-1, with D perhaps TRBD1 (5 bases). Germline CDR1 and CDR2: SQVTM and ANQGSEA. V was shortened by 5 bases and J by 10 bases, with 15 bases between the two germline ends. This CDR3 has 12 residues. The CDR3 bases are TGCAGCGTTCAATCCCAGGGTTTCGAGCAGTTCTTC. Residues: CSVQSQGFEQFF.

This clone was seen a single time. The chain couples TRBV2 to TRBJ2-3; the match to TRBD1 covers 9 bases. The V gene end was trimmed by 4 bases and the J gene end by 4 bases; junction bases not matched to a gene: 3. Germline lookup yields CDR1 SNHLY and CDR2 FYNNEI. There are 14 residues in the CDR3. For the CDR3, the DNA is TGTGCCAGCAGTGGGTACAGGGGGCCAGATACGCAGTATTTT. It yields the protein CASSGYRGPDTQYF. Based on the CDR3 plus reference TRBV2 and TRBJ2-3, the full variable domain is EPEVTQTPSHQVTQMGQEVILRCVPISNHLYFYWYRQILGQKVEFLVSFYNNEISEKSEIFDDQFSVERPDGSNFTLKIRSTKLEDSAMYFCASSGYRGPDTQYFGPGTRLTVL.

The chain uses TRBV10-1 and TRBJ2-7, with 10 nucleotides matching TRBD2. With V trimmed by 11 bases and J by 1 base, 8 bases remained unmatched. In germline, CDR1 is WNHNN, CDR2 SYGVQD (reference sequence). This CDR3 has 14 residues. Written as DNA, the CDR3 is TGCGCCGGACGGCCTAGCGGGGGATCCTACGAGCAGTACTTC. It is translated as CAGRPSGGSYEQYF.

This clone has a single count. The chain uses TRBV10-1 and TRBJ2-1; D is undetermined. The germline V and J ends were trimmed by 3 bases and 6 bases, with 15 bases remaining between them. In germline, CDR1 is WNHNN, CDR2 SYGVQD (reference sequence). The CDR3 consists of 15 residues. CDR3 DNA sequence: TGCGCCAGCAGTGATCCCCTTTTCGGCGGCAATGAGCAGTTCTTC. Translation: CASSDPLFGGNEQFF.

The V and J genes are TRBV19 and TRBJ2-5, with unresolved D. V was cut by 3 bases and J by 4 bases, with 18 bases left in between. The CDR3 contains 16 residues. The germline CDR1 and CDR2 sequences are LNHDA and SQIVND (reference sequence). The CDR3 DNA is TGTGCCAGTAGTATGTCCCACGTTGAAGGGCTAGAGACCCAGTACTTC. Translated, it gives CASSMSHVEGLETQYF.

This rearrangement joins TRBV2 to TRBJ2-7; 7 bases map to TRBD1. CDR1 and CDR2 (germline): SNHLY, FYNNEI. With V trimmed by 4 bases and J by 2 bases, 5 bases remained unmatched. This CDR3 comprises 14 residues. The DNA for the CDR3 is TGTGCCAGCAGTGGGACAGGTGGGACCTACGAGCAGTACTTC. Translation gives CASSGTGGTYEQYF.